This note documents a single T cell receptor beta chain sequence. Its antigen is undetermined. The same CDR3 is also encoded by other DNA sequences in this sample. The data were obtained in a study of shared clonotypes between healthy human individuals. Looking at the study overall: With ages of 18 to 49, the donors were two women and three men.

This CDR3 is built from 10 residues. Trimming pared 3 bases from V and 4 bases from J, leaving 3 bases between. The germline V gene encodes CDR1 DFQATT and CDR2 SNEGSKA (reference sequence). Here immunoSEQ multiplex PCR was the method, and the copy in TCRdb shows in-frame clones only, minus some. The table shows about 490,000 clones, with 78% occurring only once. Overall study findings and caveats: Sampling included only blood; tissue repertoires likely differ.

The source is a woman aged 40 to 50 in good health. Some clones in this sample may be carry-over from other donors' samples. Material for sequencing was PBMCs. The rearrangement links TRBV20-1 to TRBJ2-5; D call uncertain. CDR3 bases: TGCAGTGCTAGCGTAGAGACCCAGTACTTC. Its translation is CSASVETQYF.